A selection of T cell receptor beta chains follows, all from one sample in a study of cytomegalovirus exposure and HLA in healthy donors. Some clones are missing from TCRdb's copy, which holds only in-frame ones; the method was immunoSEQ multiplex PCR. The top ten hold about 4% of the sample, which has around 100,000 clones, more than 75% seen once. What was sequenced was PBMCs. Receptor source: a woman in her 50s in good health and CMV-seropositive. Both conserved end residues are part of each CDR3.

15 | TRBV29-1 | CSVVQDTISYNEQFF
14 | TRBV7-9 | CASRTGRNTGELFF
15 | TRBV15 | CATSREGTAGRTQYF
12 | TRBV30 | CAWGGQGYEQYF
18 | TRBV11-1 | CASSLRGLGLADTGELFF
17 | TRBV5-6 | CASSFGGFAATNEKLFF
16 | TRBV5-1 | CASSLASGGARDEQFF
13 | TRBV5-6 | CASSLDSSSPLHF
13 | TRBV7-8 | CASSLRDSHGYTF
16 | TRBV7-9 | CASSLARGKGDYEQYF
14 | TRBV6-1 | CASSFPSGGETQYF
15 | TRBV5-1 | CASSLGGTAISEQFF
17 | TRBV4-1 | CASSQEAAGTGNEKLFF
15 | TRBV7-3 | CASSLTPTSAGELFF
15 | TRBV19 | CASSIGTAGGYGYTF
14 | TRBV18 | CASSPTDSNQPQHF
17 | TRBV9 | CASSDTGTSGGGDTQYF
13 | TRBV19 | CASKGGRVNEQFF
20 | TRBV14 | CASSHVTSGIPSSSYNEQFF
13 | TRBV2 | CASSEWQQETQYF